These 3 T cell receptor beta chains were all obtained from the same sample, sequenced in a study of blood T cell repertoires in COVID-19 (dated by TCRdb to about 2020). The protocol used for the library was the immunoSEQ multiplex PCR assay. Drawn from immuneACCESS, this table holds only the in-frame rearrangements with V and J called that TCRdb kept. Clones are partly lost; checked studies trace under half to an unresolved V gene and leave the rest unexplained. The sample table lists roughly 130,000 clones, approximately 88% of them with a count of one. Of the sample, about 10% falls within the top ten clones. The sequenced sample was peripheral blood. These receptors came from a man aged 55 to 69 with active or convalescent COVID-19.

The rearrangement joins TRBV5-5 to TRBJ2-7; 10 bases are shared with TRBD1. After removal of 4 bases from V and 3 bases from J, the junction contained 4 bases not matched to a gene. From germline, CDR1 is SGHKS and CDR2 YYEKEE (reference sequence). The CDR3 is 14 amino acids. For the CDR3, the DNA is TGTGCCAGCAGCGGACAGGGGGGGAGCTACGAGCAGTACTTC. Translated: CASSGQGGSYEQYF.

The chain combines TRBV3-1 (or the pseudogene TRBV3-2) with TRBJ1-2; 10 bases fit TRBD1. CDR3 size: 15 residues. V trimming: 2 bases; J trimming: 6 bases; junction bases outside the gene matches: 6. Germline-derived CDR1 and CDR2 are LGHDT and YNNKEL (reference sequence). Here the CDR3 reads CASSQPLTGGNGYTF. In nucleotides, the CDR3 is TGTGCCAGCAGCCAACCCCTGACAGGGGGCAATGGCTACACCTTC.

In DNA form, the CDR3 reads TGTGCCAGCAGGGCCGGGACAGGACCCGACGAGCAGTACTTC. Translating it yields CASRAGTGPDEQYF. The chain recombines TRBV6-6 with TRBJ2-7, with 8 bases lining up with TRBD1. The germline CDR1 and CDR2 sequences are MNHNY and SVGAGI (reference sequence). The CDR3 consists of 14 residues. V trimming: 6 bases; J trimming: 5 bases; junction bases outside the gene matches: 9.